Following are 12 T cell receptor beta chains from one sample sequenced in a study of Graves' ophthalmopathy and Graves' hyperthyroidism. Amplifying from RNA transcripts, the study obtained TCR beta CDR3 regions. Second-round multiplex PCR came after a first-round RT-PCR that employed HTBI primers. TCRdb fed the multiplex PCR reads into MiXCR, producing one record per CDR3 protein. Of over a million distinct CDR3 sequences in the sample, about two fifths were seen once. The sample taken for sequencing was peripheral blood or thyroid tissue (not recorded which). Receptors originate from an adult man with Graves' hyperthyroidism.

Details on this clonotype: A read error may account for a junction end that differs from germline. The rearrangement joins TRBV12-3 or TRBV12-4 to TRBJ2-7, with 11 bases aligning to TRBD2. The CDR3 consists of 17 residues. The CDR3 spells CASSQPFSGRAFDEQYF. The CDR3, as DNA: TGCGCCAGCAGCCAACCATTTAGCGGGAGGGCCTTCGACGAGCAGTACTTC.

This clonotype was seen a few times. The CDR3 nucleotides read TGTGCCACCGCCACTACGTCCTATAATTCACCCCTCCACTTT. It is translated as CATATTSYNSPLHF. This chain uses TRBV10-3 with TRBJ1-6; D is unclear. The CDR3 runs 14 residues. The germline V and J ends were trimmed by 10 bases and 1 base, with 11 bases remaining between them. Per germline, CDR1 ENHRY and CDR2 SYGVKD.

This clonotype has just a few counts. The V call is TRBV29-1, the J call TRBJ2-3; D not certain. CDR3 length: 11 amino acids. Germline V gives CDR1 SQVTM, CDR2 ANQGSEA. The V gene lost 3 bases and the J gene lost 5 bases, with 6 bases spanning the gap. DNA of the CDR3: TGCAGCGTTGATCGGCTAGATACGCAGTATTTT. Protein product: CSVDRLDTQYF.

V usage is TRBV7-3 and J usage is TRBJ2-3, with a tentative D call TRBD2 (5 bases). Germline loops: CDR1 SGHTA, CDR2 FQGTGA. CDR3 length: 15 amino acids. Trimming removed 5 bases at V and 2 bases at J, with 14 bases between. The CDR3 coding sequence is TGTGCCAGCAGCCCATCGGGGAAACCCACAGATACGCAGTATTTT. Protein sequence: CASSPSGKPTDTQYF. The variable domain in full, with the rest retrieved from reference TRBV7-3 and TRBJ2-3, is GAGVSQTPSNKVTEKGKYVELRCDPISGHTALYWYRQSLGQGPEFLIYFQGTGAADDSGLPNDRFFAVRPEGSVSTLKIQRTERGDSAVYLCASSPSGKPTDTQYFGPGTRLTVL.

Turning to this clonotype: A much larger clonotype is one base distant, so this may be a read error. The chain uses TRBV6-5 and TRBJ1-1; D is unresolved. Between the trimmed V and J ends, which lost 4 bases and 0 bases, there was a span of 9 bases. Germline assignment: CDR1 MNHEY and CDR2 SVGAGI. The CDR3 is 14 amino acids. CDR3 in DNA: TGTGCCAGCAGTTGCTCGACAATGAACACTGAAGCTTTCTTT. Translation: CASSCSTMNTEAFF.

The chain is built from TRBV2 and TRBJ2-3; 9 bases line up with TRBD2. Germline V gives CDR1 SNHLY, CDR2 FYNNEI. Trimming removed 3 bases from V and 5 bases from J; junction bases left unmatched: 0. This CDR3 spans 13 amino acids. DNA for the CDR3: TGTGCCAGCAGTGAGACTAGCGGAGATACGCAGTATTTT. This codes for CASSETSGDTQYF.

This clonotype was seen ten or more times. The genes are TRBV12-3 or TRBV12-4 and TRBJ2-7, with 10 bases fitting TRBD2. CDR3 size: 15 residues. V was clipped by 1 base and J by 2 bases; unmatched bases: 2. The CDR3 nucleotides read TGTGCCAGCAGTTTAGGGCTAGCGGGAGCCTACGAGCAGTACTTC. Protein: CASSLGLAGAYEQYF.

This clonotype was picked up many times. The chain links TRBV10-2 to TRBJ2-5, with D unresolved. The CDR3 loop spans 13 amino acids. The V end lost 10 bases, the J end lost 0 bases, and 12 bases lay between the germline ends. Germline CDR1 reads WSHSY; CDR2 reads SAAADI. This CDR3 reads CATTGRNQETQYF. DNA for the CDR3: TGCGCCACCACTGGACGGAACCAAGAGACCCAGTACTTC.

This clonotype was recorded many times. The chain carries TRBV6-1 and TRBJ2-5; either TRBD1 or TRBD2 may supply D (5 bases each). CDR3 length: 15 amino acids. V lost 5 bases and J lost 1, with 14 bases in between. Germline-derived CDR1 and CDR2 are MNHNS and SASEGT. The CDR3 DNA reads as TGTGCCAGCAGTCTTGACCCGGGACCCCAAGAGACCCAGTACTTC. Residues: CASSLDPGPQETQYF.

The CDR3 nucleotides read TGTGCCAGCAGTTGGGGCAGGGGTCTTGGGGGCTACACCTTC. It specifies CASSWGRGLGGYTF. The J gene is TRBJ1-2, the V gene TRBV7-7; tentatively, D is TRBD1 (6 bases). Between the trimmed V and J ends, which lost 6 bases and 8 bases, there was a span of 19 bases. The CDR3 totals 14 residues. CDR1 and CDR2 from the germline V gene are SSHAT and FNYEAQ (reference sequence).

This clonotype has only a few counts. Compared with germline, one end of the junction differs, possibly owing to a read error. The chain has TRBV10-2 and TRBJ1-2; 8 bases agree with TRBD1. This CDR3 is built from 13 residues. Looked up from germline, CDR1 is WSHSY and CDR2 is SAAADI. The CDR3 DNA reads TGTGCCAGCAGCGAGACAGGGGACGAGGGCTACACCTTC. This encodes CASSETGDEGYTF.

This chain links TRBV4-3 with TRBJ1-2; D possibly corresponds to TRBD1 (6 bases). Per the germline V gene, CDR1 is LGHNA and CDR2 is YSLEER. This CDR3 is built from 12 residues. V was trimmed by 4 bases and J by 10 bases, leaving 13 bases between them. The CDR3 nucleotides are TGCGCCAGCAGCCCCGAAGAGGGGGTCTACACCTTC. It is translated as CASSPEEGVYTF.